Below, one T cell receptor beta chain is given with its context. Using its own MiXCR run on the RT-PCR reads, TCRdb lists one record per CDR3 protein. Of 550,000 to 750,000 distinct CDR3 sequences listed, 12% to 15% are singletons. What was sequenced was memory CD4+ T cells from blood. This TCR derives from a female donor in good health, serving as a healthy control.

The CDR3 DNA is TGTGCCAGCAGCGTAGGCTGGGGTGGGGAGCTGTTTTTT. Translating it yields CASSVGWGGELFF. The rearrangement uses TRBV9 and TRBJ2-2; D is undetermined. The CDR3 loop spans 13 amino acids. V was clipped by 0 bases and J by 8 bases, with 8 bases between them. Germline V CDR1 and CDR2: SGDLS, YYNGEE.